Below, 16 T cell receptor beta chains from the same sample are listed, as sequenced in a study of human T cells and chemical hapten exposure. In TCRdb, the RACE reads were re-called with MiXCR into one record per CDR3 protein. The sample has just under 65,000 distinct CDR3 sequences; 11% are singletons. Stated time point: patch test 3, about 24 weeks after DPC sensitization. Treatment meaning: therapeutic diphenylcyclopropenone sensitization with weekly scalp DPC. Sample: whole blood, taken in connection with sensitization to the hapten diphenylcyclopropenone (DPC). The receptor set was obtained from a woman aged 25 to 39 with alopecia areata. Some clones in this sample may be carry-over from other donors' samples.

There are a few counts of this clonotype. The chain carries TRBV9 and TRBJ2-1; 12 nucleotides line up with TRBD2. The germline V gene has CDR1 SGDLS and CDR2 YYNGEE. CDR3 length equals 15 residues. V dropped 2 bases and J dropped 6; count of bases not matched to a gene: 3. Written as DNA, the CDR3 is TGTGCCAGCAGCGTCCTAGCGGGAGGGCTCAATGAGCAGTTCTTC. It codes for CASSVLAGGLNEQFF. Together with reference TRBV9 and TRBJ2-1, the CDR3 gives the full variable domain: DSGVTQTPKHLITATGQRVTLRCSPRSGDLSVYWYQQSLDQGLQFLIQYYNGEERAKGNILERFSAQQFPDLHSELNLSSLELGDSALYFCASSVLAGGLNEQFFGPGTRLTVL.

The chain carries TRBV7-2 and TRBJ2-5; 10 bases line up with TRBD2. The junction had 4 bases not matched to a gene; V was cut back by 1 base and J by 5 bases. The CDR3 consists of 15 residues. Germline CDR1 is SGHTA and CDR2 is FQGNSA. The CDR3 nucleotides are TGTGCCAGCAGCTTAGTAGCGGGGGGCGGGGAGACCCAGTACTTC. It codes for CASSLVAGGGETQYF.

The V gene is TRBV19, the J gene TRBJ1-4; D remains ambiguous. The CDR3 loop spans 14 amino acids. In germline, CDR1 is LNHDA, CDR2 SQIVND (reference sequence). V was pared by 7 bases and J by 8 bases, with 17 bases between. CDR3 nucleotides: TGTGCCAGTACCCCCCCCGGGATACGCGAAAAACTGTTTTTT. It specifies CASTPPGIREKLFF.

The CDR3 sequence: CASSLTGAGTETQYF. In DNA form, the CDR3 reads TGTGCCAGCAGCTTAACGGGAGCAGGGACAGAGACCCAGTACTTC. The chain has TRBV7-3 and TRBJ2-5; D may match TRBD1 or TRBD2 (5 bases each). CDR3 length equals 15 residues. V lost 0 bases and J 4 bases, leaving 12 bases between the germline ends. Germline V CDR1 and CDR2: SGHTA, FQGTGA.

This clonotype was counted at least ten times. V gene TRBV29-1 combines with J gene TRBJ2-1; TRBD2 agrees at 12 bases. This CDR3 has 16 amino acids. With V trimmed by 5 bases and J by 7 bases, 12 bases remained unmatched. Per the germline V gene, CDR1 is SQVTM and CDR2 is ANQGSEA. The CDR3 coding sequence is TGCAGCGTTTCTTTCGGACTAGCGGGAATGGGGAATGAGCAGTTCTTC. Its protein product is CSVSFGLAGMGNEQFF.

This clonotype came up a few times. The V gene is TRBV5-6, the J gene TRBJ2-5; D possibly corresponds to TRBD2 (6 bases). The CDR3 extends over 17 amino acids. Germline V CDR1 and CDR2: SGHDT, YYEEEE. V was trimmed by 4 bases and J by 5 bases, leaving 24 bases between them. The CDR3 bases are TGTGCCAGCAGCCCAACCCTCCGCGCTCATCGGGGGGAGACCCAGTACTTC. This gives the protein CASSPTLRAHRGETQYF.

The genes are TRBV5-1 and TRBJ2-3; 14 bases are shared with TRBD2. V lost 1 base and J lost 4; bases outside the gene matches: 14. The CDR3 length is 20 residues. Germline CDR1 is SGHRS and CDR2 is YFSETQ. This CDR3 reads CASSLKVSRLAGGPSDTQYF. The CDR3 DNA follows: TGCGCCAGCAGCTTGAAGGTCTCAAGACTAGCGGGAGGGCCATCAGATACGCAGTATTTT. The whole variable domain, filled in from reference TRBV5-1 and TRBJ2-3, reads KAGVTQTPRYLIKTRGQQVTLSCSPISGHRSVSWYQQTPGQGLQFLFEYFSETQRNKGNFPGRFSGRQFSNSRSEMNVSTLELGDSALYLCASSLKVSRLAGGPSDTQYFGPGTRLTVL.

This clonotype was seen repeatedly, ten times or more. The chain carries TRBV4-1 and TRBJ2-3, with 7 nucleotides matching TRBD2. Trimming removed 4 bases from V and 0 bases from J; junction bases left unmatched: 13. The CDR3 has 18 amino acids. Per germline, CDR1 MGHRA and CDR2 YSYEKL. DNA for the CDR3: TGCGCCAGCAGCCCAAGCGGGGTTGCTAGAGTTAGCACAGATACGCAGTATTTT. This gives the protein CASSPSGVARVSTDTQYF.

In this sample, this clonotype turned up many times. The chain recombines TRBV5-1 with TRBJ1-5; no reliable D call. The CDR3 loop spans 14 amino acids. V lost 3 bases and J lost 1, with 8 bases in between. Per germline, CDR1 SGHRS and CDR2 YFSETQ. CDR3 sequence reads: CASSSDGSNQPQHF. The CDR3 region has the DNA TGCGCCAGCAGCTCGGACGGGAGCAATCAGCCCCAGCATTTT.

The rearrangement uses TRBV2 and TRBJ2-1; the match to TRBD1 covers 8 bases. The CDR3 runs 13 residues. Germline assignment: CDR1 SNHLY and CDR2 FYNNEI. V was clipped by 10 bases and J by 6 bases; unmatched bases: 8. CDR3 nucleotides: TGTGCCACCCGACAGGGGTATGCCAATGAGCAGTTCTTC. This translates into CATRQGYANEQFF.

This clonotype showed up many times. The chain couples TRBV18 to TRBJ2-4; a possible D gene is TRBD2 (6 bases). Germline assignment: CDR1 KGHSH and CDR2 LQKENI. The ends were cut back, 3 bases at V and 11 bases at J, with 20 bases in the middle. The CDR3 extends over 15 amino acids. CDR3 sequence reads: CASSPYNPGEAVQYF. The CDR3 bases are TGTGCCAGCTCACCCTATAACCCGGGAGAAGCGGTTCAGTACTTC.

This clonotype was seen a handful of times. The chain employs TRBV6-6 and TRBJ2-4; D perhaps matches TRBD2 (6 bases). The CDR3 extends over 14 amino acids. Germline assignment: CDR1 MNHNY and CDR2 SVGAGI (reference sequence). V lost 6 bases, J lost 8 bases, and 17 bases lay in between. CDR3: CASRIRRDLDIQYF. In DNA, the CDR3 is TGTGCCAGCAGAATAAGGCGGGATCTCGACATTCAGTACTTC.

This clonotype was detected ten times or more. The CDR3 DNA reads TGTGCCAGCAGCGGACTAGGGGCCTTCAATGAGCAGTTCTTC. This encodes CASSGLGAFNEQFF. The chain links TRBV6-1 to TRBJ2-1; 7 nucleotides align to TRBD2. Looked up from germline, CDR1 is MNHNS and CDR2 is SASEGT. The junction had 8 bases not matched to a gene; V was cut back by 6 bases and J by 6 bases. This CDR3 has 14 amino acids.

The chain uses TRBV30 and TRBJ1-5; 7 bases agree with TRBD1. The CDR3 contains 16 residues. Trimming cost V 1 base and J 0 bases; bases outside gene matches: 6. CDR1 GTSNPN and CDR2 SVGIG come from the germline V gene (reference sequence). In DNA, the CDR3 is TGTGCCTGGAGTGACGGGACAGCTAATAGCAATCAGCCCCAGCATTTT. Encoded protein: CAWSDGTANSNQPQHF.

This clonotype showed up many times. This chain joins TRBV5-1 and TRBJ2-5; D is unresolved. V dropped 6 bases and J dropped 4 bases, with 10 bases sitting between them. Germline V gene lookup returns CDR1 SGHRS and CDR2 YFSETQ. The CDR3 totals 12 residues. The CDR3 loop reads CASKIVGETQYF. For the CDR3, the DNA is TGCGCCAGCAAGATCGTAGGAGAGACCCAGTACTTC.

This clonotype has a count of ten or more. The chain couples TRBV7-9 to TRBJ2-1, with D possibly TRBD2 on 5 matching bases. The V and J ends lost 2 bases and 4 bases respectively, with 18 bases between them. The CDR3 extends over 17 amino acids. Germline V gives CDR1 SEHNR, CDR2 FQNEAQ (reference sequence). Written as DNA, the CDR3 is TGTGCCAGCAGCTTAAAGCTGGGAGTAGCGAGGTACAATGAGCAGTTCTTC. It specifies CASSLKLGVARYNEQFF.